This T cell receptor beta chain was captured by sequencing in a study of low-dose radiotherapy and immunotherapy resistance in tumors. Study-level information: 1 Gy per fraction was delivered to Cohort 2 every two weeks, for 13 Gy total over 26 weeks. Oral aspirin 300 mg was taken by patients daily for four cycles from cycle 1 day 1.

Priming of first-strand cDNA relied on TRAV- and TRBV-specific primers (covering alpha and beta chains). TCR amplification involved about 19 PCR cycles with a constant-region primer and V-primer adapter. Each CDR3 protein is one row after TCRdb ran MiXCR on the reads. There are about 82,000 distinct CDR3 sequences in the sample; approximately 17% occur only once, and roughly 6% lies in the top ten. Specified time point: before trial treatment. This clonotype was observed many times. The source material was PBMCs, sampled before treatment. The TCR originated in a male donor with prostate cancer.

DNA for the CDR3: TGTGCCAGCAGGCCACCCGGGACAGTTAATGAAAAACTGTTTTTT. Its translation is CASRPPGTVNEKLFF. The J gene is TRBJ1-4, the V gene TRBV7-2; 7 positions agree with TRBD1. The germline CDR1 and CDR2 sequences are SGHTA and FQGNSA. Unmatched junction bases numbered 8, after V lost 6 bases and J lost 4 bases. The CDR3 is 15 amino acids.